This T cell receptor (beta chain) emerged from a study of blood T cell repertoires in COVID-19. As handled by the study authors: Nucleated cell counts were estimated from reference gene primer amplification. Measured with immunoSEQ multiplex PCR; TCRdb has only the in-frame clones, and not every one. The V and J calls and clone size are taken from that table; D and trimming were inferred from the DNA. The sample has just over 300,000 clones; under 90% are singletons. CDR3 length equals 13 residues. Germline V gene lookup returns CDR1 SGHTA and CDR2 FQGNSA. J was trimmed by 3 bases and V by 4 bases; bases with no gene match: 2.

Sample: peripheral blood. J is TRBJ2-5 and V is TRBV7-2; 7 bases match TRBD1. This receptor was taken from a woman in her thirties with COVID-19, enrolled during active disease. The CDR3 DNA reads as TGTGCCAGCAGCTCGGACAGGAAAGAGACCCAGTACTTC. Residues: CASSSDRKETQYF.